The 24 T cell receptor beta chains in this list originate from one sample, sequenced in a study of OX40 agonist ivuxolimab in advanced cancers. TCRdb's table, derived via immunoSEQ multiplex PCR, lists solely in-frame clones and lacks some. The sample lists 60,000 to 80,000 clones, approximately 79% occurring once. The sample consisted of CD4+ or CD8+ T cells sorted from blood, taken in a trial of the OX40 agonist ivuxolimab. The receptors come from an adult with an advanced solid tumor such as melanoma, head and neck, liver or kidney cancer.

This chain uses TRBV7-9 with TRBJ1-6, with D maybe TRBD1 (6 bases). From germline, CDR1 is SEHNR and CDR2 FQNEAQ (reference sequence). This CDR3 has 14 amino acids. Deletions cut 5 bases from V and 12 bases from J, with 17 bases between. The chain's CDR3 is CASSGGASWEPLHF. The CDR3 nucleotides are TGTGCCAGCAGCGGGGGGGCTTCATGGGAACCCCTCCACTTT.

This clone was recorded many times. The chain uses TRBV7-9 and TRBJ2-7, with 7 bases matching TRBD1. V shed 3 bases, J shed 3 bases, and the junction held 5 bases outside the gene matches. The CDR3 extends over 14 amino acids. The germline V gene encodes CDR1 SEHNR and CDR2 FQNEAQ (reference sequence). CDR3 in DNA: TGTGCCAGCAGCTTCCCGGGACAGAGCTACGAGCAGTACTTC. It yields the protein CASSFPGQSYEQYF.

In its sample, this clone was seen a few times. The chain joins TRBV5-1 to TRBJ1-1, with 12 bases matching TRBD1. The ends lost 7 bases at V and 0 bases at J; junction bases unmatched: 4. This CDR3 is 15 amino acids long. Germline assignment: CDR1 SGHRS and CDR2 YFSETQ. The CDR3 is CASGTGGTLNTEAFF. DNA for the CDR3: TGCGCCAGCGGGACAGGGGGCACTTTGAACACTGAAGCTTTCTTT.

A note on this clone: The germline gene is not matched at one end of the junction; a read error may be the cause. The genes are TRBV19 and TRBJ2-6, with D possibly called TRBD1 or TRBD2 (6 bases each). This CDR3 spans 16 amino acids. Per germline, CDR1 LNHDA and CDR2 SQIVND (reference sequence). The CDR3 region has the DNA TGTGCCAGTAGTATAGTACCGTCGTCGGGGGCCAACGTCCCGACTTTC. It is translated as CASSIVPSSGANVPTF.

This sequence joins TRBV7-9 and TRBJ2-1, with TRBD2 matching 9 bases. The CDR3 runs 15 residues. The V gene's germline CDR1 is SEHNR and CDR2 FQNEAQ (reference sequence). V shed 4 bases and J 6 bases; nucleotides not matched to a gene: 7. CDR3 amino acids: CASSSSLAGVNEQFF. CDR3 sequence (DNA): TGTGCCAGCAGCTCATCTTTAGCGGGAGTCAATGAGCAGTTCTTC.

Of note for this clone: A much larger clonotype is one base distant, so this may be a read error. Additional DNA sequences in this sample encode the identical CDR3. This chain links TRBV29-1 with TRBJ1-2; 9 nucleotides line up with TRBD1. CDR3 length: 15 amino acids. From germline, CDR1 is SQVTM and CDR2 ANQGSEA. After removal of 6 bases from V and 8 bases from J, the junction contained 16 bases not matched to a gene. The CDR3 spells CSVLDLRDRAGGYTF. The CDR3 DNA sequence: TGCAGCGTCTTGGATTTAAGGGACAGGGCGGGCGGCTACACCTTC.

The chain employs TRBV29-1 and TRBJ2-5; 10 bases are shared with TRBD2. The CDR3 runs 13 residues. Germline CDR1 and CDR2: SQVTM and ANQGSEA. V gave up 4 bases and J gave up 3 bases; unmatched junction bases: 2. CDR3 in amino acids: CSVASGGKETQYF. CDR3 nucleotide sequence: TGCAGCGTTGCTAGCGGGGGTAAAGAGACCCAGTACTTC.

The gene calls are TRBV6-1 and TRBJ1-2; D gene unclear. Looked up from germline, CDR1 is MNHNS and CDR2 is SASEGT. This CDR3 is built from 15 residues. Trimming left V 4 bases short and J 6 bases short, with 18 bases between. DNA for the CDR3: TGTGCCAGCAGTGTATTGGAGGGCATCGGGGATGGCTACACCTTC. Amino acid sequence: CASSVLEGIGDGYTF.

The gene calls are TRBV20-1 and TRBJ2-7; D remains ambiguous. Trimming shortened V by 5 bases and J by 3 bases, and 5 bases separated the two germline ends. The germline CDR1 and CDR2 sequences are DFQATT and SNEGSKA (reference sequence). This CDR3 is 10 amino acids long. In DNA form, the CDR3 reads TGCAGTGCTTTGGGCTACGAGCAGTACTTC. It translates to CSALGYEQYF.

This clone occurred once. The chain uses TRBV27 and TRBJ1-2; possible D gene TRBD1, 5 bases. V lost 1 base, J lost 6 bases, and 12 bases lay in between. This CDR3 is built from 14 residues. Germline loops: CDR1 MNHEY, CDR2 SMNVEV (reference sequence). The CDR3 here is CASSLFGTLNGYTF. The CDR3 nucleotides read TGTGCCAGCAGTTTATTTGGGACTCTTAATGGCTACACCTTC.

The chain employs TRBV2 and TRBJ1-6; D gene uncertain. The CDR3 loop spans 16 amino acids. CDR1 SNHLY and CDR2 FYNNEI come from the germline V gene. V dropped 8 bases and J dropped 0 bases, with 14 bases sitting between them. The CDR3 sequence: CASAAGPSSYNSPLHF. CDR3 nucleotides: TGTGCCAGCGCCGCCGGACCCAGCTCCTATAATTCACCCCTCCACTTT.

The chain is built from TRBV30 and TRBJ2-5; 10 bases align to TRBD2. The DNA end is a closer match to TRBJ2-7, so the J assignment may be wrong. This CDR3 contains 13 residues. The germline gives CDR1 GTSNPN, CDR2 SVGIG (reference sequence). CDR3 bases: TGTGCCTGGACCGGGACTAGCGAGTACGAGCAGTACTTC. Protein: CAWTGTSEYEQYF.

This chain links TRBV9 with TRBJ2-7; TRBD1 aligns across 7 bases. The germline CDR1 and CDR2 sequences are SGDLS and YYNGEE. V lost 0 bases and J lost 2; bases outside the gene matches: 2. This CDR3 comprises 14 residues. This CDR3 reads CASSVGQGPYEQYF. CDR3 bases: TGTGCCAGCAGCGTAGGACAGGGCCCCTACGAGCAGTACTTC. Filled out from reference TRBV9 and TRBJ2-7, the complete variable domain reads DSGVTQTPKHLITATGQRVTLRCSPRSGDLSVYWYQQSLDQGLQFLIQYYNGEERAKGNILERFSAQQFPDLHSELNLSSLELGDSALYFCASSVGQGPYEQYFGPGTRLTVT.

The chain is built from TRBV18 and TRBJ2-1, with D possibly matching TRBD2 (6 bases). V lost 6 bases to trimming and J lost 0 bases, with 15 bases between them. The CDR3 contains 16 residues. CDR1 and CDR2 from the germline V gene are KGHSH and LQKENI. Written as DNA, the CDR3 is TGTGCCAGCTCGCCGAACGGGACTTACTCCTACAATGAGCAGTTCTTC. This encodes CASSPNGTYSYNEQFF.

The V and J genes are TRBV27 and TRBJ2-2; possible D gene TRBD1, 6 bases. The CDR3 sequence is 18 residues long. V was cut by 2 bases and J by 0 bases, with 16 bases left in between. The germline V gene encodes CDR1 MNHEY and CDR2 SMNVEV (reference sequence). This CDR3 is CASSLQFGDNANTGELFF. For the CDR3, the DNA is TGTGCCAGCAGTTTACAGTTTGGGGACAATGCGAACACCGGGGAGCTGTTTTTT.

The chain has TRBV19 and TRBJ2-3; the D gene is possibly TRBD2 (6 bases). Germline CDR1 is LNHDA and CDR2 is SQIVND (reference sequence). The CDR3 contains 13 residues. The ends were cut back, 9 bases at V and 1 base at J, with 11 bases in the middle. CDR3 nucleotides: TGTGCCAGCGGGCCTAGCGGCACAGATACGCAGTATTTT. It is translated as CASGPSGTDTQYF.

This clone is categorized as medium-sized. The chain is built from TRBV11-2 and TRBJ2-7; no reliable D call. Trimming removed 3 bases at V and 4 bases at J, with 7 bases between. Germline V gene sequence: CDR1 SGHAT, CDR2 FQNNGV. This CDR3 has 12 amino acids. CDR3 sequence (DNA): TGTGCCAGCAGCTTGGGGTTTTACGAGCAGTACTTC. Its translation: CASSLGFYEQYF.

This clone was observed a single time. This sequence joins TRBV28 and TRBJ2-7; D is undetermined. The CDR3 consists of 12 residues. The V end lost 10 bases, the J end lost 2 bases, and 12 bases lay between the germline ends. CDR1 is MDHEN and CDR2 is SYDVKM in the germline V gene. For the CDR3, the DNA is TGTGCCACTTTGGGCGGAACCTACGAGCAGTACTTC. Amino acids: CATLGGTYEQYF.

This chain uses TRBV7-6 with TRBJ2-7; 7 nucleotides align to TRBD2. The CDR3 spans 15 residues. V lost 5 bases, J lost 3 bases, and 10 bases stayed unmatched. Germline V gives CDR1 SGHVS, CDR2 FNYEAQ. CDR3 protein: CASSTQGREGYEQYF. CDR3 DNA sequence: TGTGCCAGCAGCACTCAGGGCAGGGAGGGCTACGAGCAGTACTTC.

This clone is termed medium-sized (0.01 to 0.1%). V usage is TRBV27 and J usage is TRBJ1-1, with 7 bases aligning to TRBD1. Germline V lookup: CDR1 MNHEY, CDR2 SMNVEV (reference sequence). The CDR3 runs to 14 residues. J lost 4 bases, V lost 5 bases, and 7 bases had no gene match. CDR3 sequence reads: CASSPVTGATEAFF. The CDR3 nucleotides are TGTGCCAGCAGTCCGGTAACAGGGGCCACTGAAGCTTTCTTT.

The V call is TRBV27, the J call TRBJ1-1; D possibly corresponds to TRBD1 (6 bases). Looked up from germline, CDR1 is MNHEY and CDR2 is SMNVEV (reference sequence). V was clipped by 2 bases and J by 0 bases, with 10 bases between them. The CDR3 has 15 amino acids. CDR3 in amino acids: CASSLTGSMNTEAFF. Here the CDR3 DNA reads TGTGCCAGCAGTTTAACAGGGTCGATGAACACTGAAGCTTTCTTT.

J is TRBJ1-2 and V is TRBV27; D not certain. Trimming left V 6 bases short and J 3 bases short, with 8 bases between. This CDR3 comprises 12 residues. Germline lookup yields CDR1 MNHEY and CDR2 SMNVEV (reference sequence). The CDR3 sequence is CASSSAYYGYTF. CDR3 DNA sequence: TGTGCCAGCAGCTCAGCCTACTATGGCTACACCTTC.

The CDR3 sequence: CSVEGGLYEQYF. The CDR3 nucleotides are TGCAGCGTCGAGGGAGGCCTCTACGAGCAGTACTTC. This chain links TRBV29-1 with TRBJ2-7, with D perhaps TRBD2 (6 bases). The ends were cut back, 6 bases at V and 3 bases at J, with 12 bases in the middle. Germline CDR1 reads SQVTM; CDR2 reads ANQGSEA. The CDR3 extends over 12 amino acids.

V is TRBV6-4 and J is TRBJ1-6, with D perhaps matching TRBD1 (5 bases). Trimming left V 4 bases short and J 7 bases short, with 14 bases between. The CDR3 covers 15 residues. Germline V gene data show CDR1 as MRHNA and CDR2 as SNTAGT. The CDR3, as DNA: TGTGCCAGCAGTGTAACGGGGACGGGGAATTCACCCCTCCACTTT. Its protein product is CASSVTGTGNSPLHF.